This entry lists 13 T cell receptor beta chains sequenced from one sample in a study of shared clonotypes between healthy human individuals. The repertoire was sequenced with immunoSEQ multiplex PCR; TCRdb's copy has only in-frame clones and lacks some. The data hold roughly 2.2 million clones, with 80% to 95% observed a single time. The sequencing input was naive CD4+ T cells from PBMCs. Subset in this sample: CD45RA+ positively selected. The receptors derive from a man younger than 30 in good health. Some clones in this sample may be carry-over from other donors' samples.

The gene calls are TRBV28 and TRBJ1-2; 11 nucleotides match TRBD1. CDR3 length equals 16 residues. Unmatched junction bases numbered 6, after V lost 5 bases and J lost 1 base. Germline V gene data show CDR1 as MDHEN and CDR2 as SYDVKM. CDR3: CASSPVGTGGNYGYTF. The CDR3 region has the DNA TGTGCCAGCAGTCCTGTTGGGACAGGGGGTAACTATGGCTACACCTTC.

This chain uses TRBV25-1 with TRBJ2-3; 7 bases are shared with TRBD2. The junction had 10 bases not matched to a gene; V was cut back by 5 bases and J by 5 bases. CDR1 is MGHDK, CDR2 SYGVNS, per germline. The CDR3 is 15 residues long. CDR3 DNA sequence: TGTGCCAGCAGTCCCTGGGGCCGGGGGGAAGATACGCAGTATTTT. Encoded protein: CASSPWGRGEDTQYF.

The table lists this clone with a few counts. Other DNA sequences of this sample code for an identical CDR3. This sequence joins TRBV6-4 and TRBJ1-1; D may be TRBD1 (6 bases). The germline V gene encodes CDR1 MRHNA and CDR2 SNTAGT. V shed 6 bases and J shed 1 base, with 9 bases lying between them. CDR3 length: 13 residues. This CDR3 is CASRETGNTEAFF. The CDR3 region has the DNA TGTGCCAGCAGAGAGACAGGGAACACTGAAGCTTTCTTT.

V and J are TRBV6-1 and TRBJ1-3; D is unresolved. Germline-derived CDR1 and CDR2 are MNHNS and SASEGT. The CDR3 length is 14 residues. The V end was cut by 4 bases, the J end by 0 bases, with 7 bases between. The CDR3: CASSVPVSGNTIYF. The CDR3 DNA sequence: TGTGCCAGCAGTGTTCCGGTCTCTGGAAACACCATATATTTT.

The chain is built from TRBV7-9 and TRBJ2-1; TRBD2 agrees at 7 bases. CDR3 size: 19 residues. Trimming removed 5 bases from V and 0 bases from J; junction bases left unmatched: 16. Germline V lookup: CDR1 SEHNR, CDR2 FQNEAQ (reference sequence). The CDR3 nucleotides are TGTGCCAGCAGCCACTCTCCCGGGACCTCTAGCGGCTCCTACAATGAGCAGTTCTTC. This codes for CASSHSPGTSSGSYNEQFF.

This chain links TRBV5-1 with TRBJ1-1, with D maybe TRBD1 (6 bases). CDR1 is SGHRS, CDR2 YFSETQ, per germline. The CDR3 sequence is 16 residues long. The germline V and J ends were trimmed by 5 bases and 0 bases, with 17 bases remaining between them. The CDR3 region is CASSVGPGHLNTEAFF. The CDR3 nucleotides are TGCGCCAGCAGTGTGGGACCGGGACACTTGAACACTGAAGCTTTCTTT.

On this clone itself: Other DNA sequences within the sample encode an identical CDR3. The chain is built from TRBV6-5 and TRBJ1-1; D remains ambiguous. Trimming took off 0 bases at V and 0 bases at J, with 5 bases between the two ends. The CDR3 covers 14 residues. CDR1 and CDR2 from the germline V gene are MNHEY and SVGAGI. CDR3 sequence reads: CASSYSSVNTEAFF. The CDR3 nucleotides read TGTGCCAGCAGTTACTCGTCAGTGAACACTGAAGCTTTCTTT.

The gene calls are TRBV6-6 and TRBJ1-1, with 8 bases identical to TRBD1. The CDR3 runs 15 residues. The trim removed 2 bases at V and 4 bases at J, leaving 6 bases unmatched. Germline-derived CDR1 and CDR2 are MNHNY and SVGAGI (reference sequence). Here the CDR3 reads CASSYPGQGRTEAFF. CDR3 in DNA: TGTGCCAGCAGTTACCCCGGACAGGGCCGCACTGAAGCTTTCTTT.

J is TRBJ2-7 and V is TRBV7-2; the D gene is possibly TRBD2 (5 bases). Trimming took off 5 bases at V and 1 base at J, with 12 bases between the two ends. CDR3 size: 14 residues. The germline gives CDR1 SGHTA, CDR2 FQGNSA. CDR3 sequence reads: CASSPEGHSYEQYF. The DNA for the CDR3 is TGTGCCAGCAGCCCAGAGGGTCATTCCTACGAGCAGTACTTC.

Of note for this clone: This CDR3 is also generated by other DNA sequences in the sample. The chain carries TRBV6-5 and TRBJ1-2; tentatively, D is TRBD1 (6 bases). This CDR3 is built from 13 residues. Germline assignment: CDR1 MNHEY and CDR2 SVGAGI. Between the trimmed V and J ends, which lost 2 bases and 7 bases, there was a span of 11 bases. CDR3 DNA sequence: TGTGCCAGCAGTTACGGGGGGGCGGTTGGCTACACCTTC. Translation: CASSYGGAVGYTF.

The CDR3 DNA reads as TGTGCCAGCAGCCCCTCGGGGGACTCTAACAATGAGCAGTTCTTC. It encodes CASSPSGDSNNEQFF. The gene calls are TRBV9 and TRBJ2-1; D is possibly TRBD2 (6 bases). The CDR3 totals 15 residues. With 4 bases removed from V and 5 bases from J, the gap between germline ends came to 16 bases. CDR1 and CDR2 from the germline V gene are SGDLS and YYNGEE.

V and J are TRBV5-1 and TRBJ2-7, with 14 nucleotides matching TRBD2. This CDR3 spans 18 amino acids. Germline V CDR1 and CDR2: SGHRS, YFSETQ. V lost 4 bases, J lost 0 bases, and 9 bases stayed unmatched. DNA of the CDR3: TGCGCCAGCAGCCCGGGACTAGCGGGAGCGTCATTCTCCTACGAGCAGTACTTC. As protein: CASSPGLAGASFSYEQYF. Full variable domain (outside the CDR3, taken from reference TRBV5-1 and TRBJ2-7): KAGVTQTPRYLIKTRGQQVTLSCSPISGHRSVSWYQQTPGQGLQFLFEYFSETQRNKGNFPGRFSGRQFSNSRSEMNVSTLELGDSALYLCASSPGLAGASFSYEQYFGPGTRLTVT.

The CDR3 sequence is CASSLVGGQGSNQPQHF. The CDR3 DNA is TGTGCCAGCAGCTTAGTTGGGGGACAGGGATCAAATCAGCCCCAGCATTTT. This chain uses TRBV7-9 with TRBJ1-5, with 9 positions matching TRBD1. Germline lookup yields CDR1 SEHNR and CDR2 FQNEAQ (reference sequence). The CDR3 extends over 17 amino acids. The V and J ends lost 1 base and 4 bases, in that order; junction bases with no gene match: 8.